A selection of T cell receptor beta chains follows, all from one sample in a study of T-cell reconstitution after alpha-beta-depleted transplantation in children. TCRdb reanalysed the PCR reads using MiXCR and keeps one entry per CDR3 protein. Here the sample spans just over 200,000 distinct CDR3 sequences, under 8.5% being singletons. Sequencing was performed on PBMCs, mostly from graft donor cells, taken 360 days after TCRalphabeta/CD19-depleted stem cell transplant. These receptors came from a male patient aged 2-10 years who had a stem cell transplant for acute myeloid leukemia, so the T cells may come from the graft donor. Each CDR3 is given with its conserved first and last residue. A D gene is named only where the DNA matches it firmly. The listing skips clone size in some rows; elsewhere it reads once, few, many or a size class.

V gene	J gene	D gene	clone size	CDR3 protein	CDR3 DNA
TRBV5-1	TRBJ2-3	TRBD2	few	CASSFPERGGADTQYF	TGCGCCAGCAGCTTCCCGGAACGCGGGGGGGCAGATACGCAGTATTTT
TRBV6-2/TRBV6-3	TRBJ1-5	-	-	CASSYSGGSYSNQPQHF	TGTGCCAGCAGTTACTCGGGGGGCTCATATAGCAATCAGCCCCAGCATTTT
TRBV7-3	TRBJ2-1	-	few	CASSLNSANEQFF	TGTGCCAGCAGCTTAAACTCGGCAAATGAGCAGTTCTTC
TRBV20-1	TRBJ2-7	-	-	CSALDEGEPYF	TGCAGTGCGCTCGACGAGGGCGAACCGTACTTC
TRBV6-5	TRBJ2-7	-	many	CASSYSGTMSSYEQYF	TGTGCCAGCAGTTACTCCGGGACCATGAGCTCCTACGAGCAGTACTTC
TRBV5-6	TRBJ2-3	TRBD2	few	CASSYLAGAGTDTQYF	TGTGCCAGCAGTTACCTAGCGGGAGCGGGGACAGATACGCAGTATTTT
TRBV5-6	TRBJ1-5	-	many	CASSLFNQPQHF	TGTGCCAGCAGCTTGTTCAATCAGCCCCAGCATTTT
TRBV20-1	TRBJ2-2	-	-	CSAEDPTSTGELFF	TGCAGTGCTGAGGACCCCACGTCCACCGGGGAGCTGTTTTTT
TRBV12-3/TRBV12-4	TRBJ2-1	TRBD2	-	CASSLATLAGGGNEQFF	TGTGCCAGCAGTCTCGCCACTCTAGCGGGAGGAGGCAATGAGCAGTTCTTC
TRBV29-1	TRBJ2-3	TRBD2	-	CSVGPMTSGSTDTQYF	TGCAGCGTTGGACCTATGACTAGCGGAAGCACAGATACGCAGTATTTT
TRBV5-1	TRBJ2-6	-	few	CASSLQSSGANVLTF	TGCGCCAGCAGCTTGCAGAGCTCTGGGGCCAACGTCCTGACTTTC
TRBV5-1	TRBJ2-1	TRBD2	many	CASSPLGLAGKSSYNEQFF	TGCGCCAGCAGCCCCCTGGGACTAGCGGGCAAAAGCTCCTACAATGAGCAGTTCTTC
TRBV29-1	TRBJ2-2	-	few	CSGRQDPGELFF	TGCAGCGGACGACAGGACCCCGGGGAGCTGTTTTTT
TRBV2	TRBJ2-2	TRBD1	once	CASRASPGQVDGELFF	TGTGCCAGCAGGGCGTCCCCGGGACAGGTGGACGGGGAGCTGTTTTTT
TRBV20-1	TRBJ2-4	-	many	CSARDLIGGHIQYF	TGCAGTGCTAGAGATCTAATAGGGGGACACATTCAGTACTTC
TRBV7-8	TRBJ2-5	-	-	CASSLRPKETQYF	TGTGCCAGCAGCTTACGGCCGAAAGAGACCCAGTACTTC
TRBV6-5	TRBJ2-1	-	many	CASSLYPPHNEQFF	TGTGCCAGCAGTTTATATCCCCCCCACAATGAGCAGTTCTTC
TRBV6-1	TRBJ2-1	TRBD2	-	CASKSWGGYNEQFF	TGTGCCAGCAAGTCGTGGGGGGGATACAATGAGCAGTTCTTC
TRBV6-2/TRBV6-3	TRBJ1-1	-	-	CASSYSPGNTEAFF	TGTGCCAGCAGTTACTCTCCGGGGAACACTGAAGCTTTCTTT
TRBV5-1	TRBJ2-5	-	-	CASSLTPRTDQETQYF	TGCGCCAGCAGCTTGACTCCCCGGACAGACCAAGAGACCCAGTACTTC
TRBV20-1	TRBJ1-3	-	many	CSASRSGNTIYF	TGCAGTGCTAGCCGATCTGGAAACACCATATATTTT
TRBV4-2	TRBJ2-3	TRBD2	many	CASSQVAGGPTDTQYF	TGTGCCAGCAGCCAGGTAGCGGGGGGGCCGACAGATACGCAGTATTTT
TRBV3-1	TRBJ2-7	TRBD2	few	CASSPSSGTYSYEQYF	TGTGCCAGCAGTCCATCTAGCGGGACCTACTCCTACGAGCAGTACTTC
TRBV6-2/TRBV6-3	TRBJ1-1	-	many	CASRSHQGVDTEAFF	TGTGCCAGCAGATCACATCAGGGAGTGGACACTGAAGCTTTCTTT
TRBV5-1	TRBJ1-1	TRBD1	few	CASSLGGTDNTEAFF	TGCGCCAGCAGCTTGGGCGGGACAGACAACACTGAAGCTTTCTTT
TRBV7-2	TRBJ2-4	-	few	CASSLEAQVVQYF	TGTGCCAGCAGCTTAGAGGCTCAGGTCGTTCAGTACTTC
TRBV11-3	TRBJ2-1	TRBD2	-	CASSRTVGGFNEQFF	TGTGCCAGCAGCCGCACCGTGGGAGGGTTCAATGAGCAGTTCTTC
TRBV25-1	TRBJ2-3	TRBD1	many	CASSATWTGGTDTQYF	TGTGCCAGCAGTGCCACCTGGACAGGGGGCACAGATACGCAGTATTTT
TRBV12-3/TRBV12-4	TRBJ2-7	-	many	CASSLITYEQYF	TGTGCCAGCAGTCTAATTACCTACGAGCAGTACTTC
TRBV15	TRBJ2-7	-	few	CATSRGTLSYEQYF	TGTGCCACCAGCAGAGGAACGCTTTCCTACGAGCAGTACTTC
TRBV12-3/TRBV12-4	TRBJ2-2	TRBD2	-	CASSLGSSGGPRGTGELFF	TGTGCCAGCAGTTTAGGTAGTAGCGGGGGGCCTCGAGGCACCGGGGAGCTGTTTTTT
TRBV27	TRBJ1-1	-	few	CASSSGARQAFF	TGTGCCAGCAGTTCGGGGGCGCGACAAGCTTTCTTT
TRBV20-1	TRBJ2-2	TRBD1	many	CSAGTGGTGELFF	TGCAGTGCGGGAACAGGGGGCACCGGGGAGCTGTTTTTT
TRBV20-1	TRBJ2-3	TRBD2	-	CSARDQRGRSDTQYF	TGCAGTGCTAGAGACCAGCGGGGGCGGTCAGATACGCAGTATTTT
TRBV6-2/TRBV6-3	TRBJ2-1	-	few	CASGTVWNEQFF	TGTGCCTCGGGGACGGTCTGGAATGAGCAGTTCTTC
TRBV10-3	TRBJ2-7	-	few	CAISAASSYEQYF	TGTGCCATCAGTGCCGCTAGCTCCTACGAGCAGTACTTC
TRBV14	TRBJ2-6	-	many	CASRKSRFGANVLTF	TGTGCCAGCAGGAAGTCGAGGTTTGGGGCCAACGTCCTGACTTTC
TRBV11-3	TRBJ2-7	TRBD1	few	CASPGTGGYEQYF	TGTGCCAGCCCCGGGACAGGGGGCTACGAGCAGTACTTC
TRBV20-1	TRBJ2-5	-	-	CSAAGPGKETQYF	TGCAGTGCCGCGGGCCCCGGGAAAGAGACCCAGTACTTC
TRBV7-3	TRBJ2-1	-	few	CASSLSASVNNEQFF	TGTGCCAGCAGCTTATCTGCTAGCGTAAACAATGAGCAGTTCTTC
TRBV29-1	TRBJ2-3	-	-	CSVPLQGFTSTDTQYF	TGCAGCGTGCCTCTACAGGGTTTCACGAGCACAGATACGCAGTATTTT
TRBV5-1	TRBJ2-1	TRBD2	-	CASSARGGPYNEQFF	TGCGCCAGCAGCGCGCGGGGGGGACCCTACAATGAGCAGTTCTTC
TRBV11-2	TRBJ2-1	-	-	CASSLSGPKRRLYNEQFF	TGTGCCAGCAGCTTATCCGGGCCTAAGCGGAGACTTTACAATGAGCAGTTCTTC
TRBV29-1	TRBJ2-5	TRBD1	-	CSVEDRGLGETQYF	TGCAGCGTAGAAGACAGGGGGCTTGGAGAGACCCAGTACTTC
TRBV4-3	TRBJ2-7	TRBD2	few	CASSQERETYEQYF	TGCGCCAGCAGCCAAGAGCGGGAGACGTACGAGCAGTACTTC
TRBV6-1	TRBJ2-1	TRBD2	-	CASSLTSGIRNEQFF	TGTGCCAGCAGCCTGACTAGCGGGATTAGAAATGAGCAGTTCTTC
TRBV29-1	TRBJ2-1	-	-	CSVLVRRRFF	TGCAGCGTTCTGGTAAGAAGGCGGTTCTTC
TRBV5-1	TRBJ2-1	-	-	CASSRTVGGRSYNEQFF	TGCGCCAGCAGCCGAACGGTTGGAGGGAGATCCTACAATGAGCAGTTCTTC
TRBV4-3	TRBJ2-7	TRBD1	-	CASSQLPGQGTYEQYF	TGCGCCAGCAGCCAACTCCCGGGACAGGGAACCTACGAGCAGTACTTC
TRBV12-3/TRBV12-4	TRBJ2-1	-	-	CASSLVVADNEQFF	TGTGCCAGCAGTTTAGTGGTAGCGGACAATGAGCAGTTCTTC
TRBV12-3/TRBV12-4	TRBJ2-7	TRBD2	many	CASSLGLAYEQYF	TGTGCCAGCAGCCTGGGACTAGCCTACGAGCAGTACTTC
TRBV20-1	TRBJ2-3	TRBD2	few	CSARAGLAGITDTQYF	TGCAGTGCTAGAGCTGGTCTAGCGGGGATCACAGATACGCAGTATTTT
TRBV5-1	TRBJ2-1	-	-	CASSPDVTQGNEQFF	TGCGCCAGCAGCCCGGACGTTACCCAGGGGAATGAGCAGTTCTTC
TRBV7-8	TRBJ2-2	TRBD1	few	CASSLRGRDTGELFF	TGTGCCAGCAGCTTGAGGGGGCGGGACACCGGGGAGCTGTTTTTT